A selection of T cell receptor beta chains follows, all from one sample in a study of T cells in Graves' hyperthyroidism and ophthalmopathy. TCRdb redid the calling of the multiplex PCR reads with MiXCR, one entry per CDR3 protein. Of more than 350,000 distinct CDR3 sequences in the sample, roughly 15% are singletons; the top ten hold roughly 19%. Sequencing input: blood. Every receptor here comes from a woman aged 55-69 years with Graves' ophthalmopathy. Both conserved end residues are part of each CDR3. Fields, in order: J gene, clone size, CDR3 length, D gene, V gene, CDR3 protein, CDR3 DNA. A D gene is named only where the DNA matches it firmly. Clone size is given for some rows only: seen once, a few or many times, or a class if the clone is expanded.

j_call: TRBJ2-7
clone_size: many
cdr3_length: 17
d_call: -
v_call: TRBV27
cdr3_aa: CASSLRGEPYPYYEQYF
cdr3_nt: TGTGCCAGCAGTTTACGAGGGGAACCGTACCCATACTACGAGCAGTACTTC

j_call: TRBJ2-3
clone_size: many
cdr3_length: 16
d_call: -
v_call: TRBV3-1
cdr3_aa: CASSQDISTKLDTQYF
cdr3_nt: TGTGCCAGCAGCCAAGACATTTCTACGAAGCTAGATACGCAGTATTTT

j_call: TRBJ2-1
clone_size: -
cdr3_length: 14
d_call: TRBD1
v_call: TRBV10-3
cdr3_aa: CAISPGQGRDEQFF
cdr3_nt: TGTGCCATCAGCCCGGGACAGGGGAGGGATGAGCAGTTCTTC

j_call: TRBJ2-7
clone_size: -
cdr3_length: 15
d_call: TRBD2
v_call: TRBV29-1
cdr3_aa: CSVEGTSGSSYEQYF
cdr3_nt: TGCAGCGTTGAAGGTACTAGCGGGAGCTCCTACGAGCAGTACTTC

j_call: TRBJ2-6
clone_size: many
cdr3_length: 15
d_call: -
v_call: TRBV7-9
cdr3_aa: CASSPTDSGANVLTF
cdr3_nt: TGTGCCAGCAGTCCGACGGACTCTGGGGCCAACGTCCTGACTTTC

j_call: TRBJ2-1
clone_size: many
cdr3_length: 17
d_call: TRBD2
v_call: TRBV20-1
cdr3_aa: CSARGLAGISSYNEQFF
cdr3_nt: TGCAGTGCTAGGGGACTAGCGGGGATTAGCTCCTACAATGAGCAGTTCTTC

j_call: TRBJ2-1
clone_size: -
cdr3_length: 13
d_call: TRBD2
v_call: TRBV27
cdr3_aa: CASSQRGWDEQFF
cdr3_nt: TGTGCCAGCAGTCAGCGGGGTTGGGATGAGCAGTTCTTC

j_call: TRBJ2-5
clone_size: many
cdr3_length: 12
d_call: -
v_call: TRBV25-1
cdr3_aa: CASSLMGETQYF
cdr3_nt: TGTGCCAGCAGTCTGATGGGGGAGACCCAGTACTTC

j_call: TRBJ1-1
clone_size: many
cdr3_length: 13
d_call: -
v_call: TRBV5-1
cdr3_aa: CASSTPADTEAFF
cdr3_nt: TGCGCCAGCAGTACACCGGCGGACACTGAAGCTTTCTTT

j_call: TRBJ2-1
clone_size: many
cdr3_length: 19
d_call: TRBD2
v_call: TRBV7-6
cdr3_aa: CASSLGGTGGRLSYNEQFF
cdr3_nt: TGTGCCAGCAGCTTAGGGGGGACGGGCGGGAGGCTCTCCTACAATGAGCAGTTCTTC

j_call: TRBJ2-3
clone_size: -
cdr3_length: 14
d_call: TRBD2
v_call: TRBV4-1
cdr3_aa: CASSQVGGSGTQYF
cdr3_nt: TGCGCCAGCAGCCAAGTTGGCGGGAGTGGTACGCAGTATTTT

j_call: TRBJ2-1
clone_size: -
cdr3_length: 8
d_call: -
v_call: TRBV20-1
cdr3_aa: CGTHEQFF
cdr3_nt: TGCGGCACCCATGAGCAGTTCTTC

j_call: TRBJ2-3
clone_size: -
cdr3_length: 15
d_call: -
v_call: TRBV3-1
cdr3_aa: CASSQGLTSTDTQYF
cdr3_nt: TGTGCCAGCAGCCAAGGATTAACTAGCACAGATACGCAGTATTTT

j_call: TRBJ1-6
clone_size: few
cdr3_length: 17
d_call: -
v_call: TRBV28
cdr3_aa: CASSFSEVPSYNSPLHF
cdr3_nt: TGTGCCAGCAGTTTTTCGGAGGTACCCTCCTATAATTCACCCCTCCACTTT

j_call: TRBJ2-7
clone_size: -
cdr3_length: 17
d_call: -
v_call: TRBV6-5
cdr3_aa: CASSSRARRTSPYEQYF
cdr3_nt: TGTGCCAGCAGTTCCCGAGCCCGACGGACCAGCCCCTACGAGCAGTACTTC

j_call: TRBJ1-5
clone_size: few
cdr3_length: 13
d_call: -
v_call: TRBV12-3/TRBV12-4
cdr3_aa: CASSRTVNQPQHF
cdr3_nt: TGTGCCAGCAGTAGGACAGTCAATCAGCCCCAGCATTTT

j_call: TRBJ1-3
clone_size: few
cdr3_length: 15
d_call: TRBD1
v_call: TRBV5-1
cdr3_aa: CASAGGDSSGNTIYF
cdr3_nt: TGCGCCAGCGCTGGAGGGGACAGCTCTGGAAACACCATATATTTT

j_call: TRBJ2-3
clone_size: -
cdr3_length: 11
d_call: -
v_call: TRBV28
cdr3_aa: CASSGQSTQYF
cdr3_nt: TGTGCCAGCAGTGGACAGTCTACGCAGTATTTT

j_call: TRBJ1-2
clone_size: many
cdr3_length: 13
d_call: -
v_call: TRBV2
cdr3_aa: CASSPGQYYGYTF
cdr3_nt: TGTGCCAGCAGTCCTGGACAATACTATGGCTACACCTTC

j_call: TRBJ2-3
clone_size: many
cdr3_length: 14
d_call: -
v_call: TRBV24-1
cdr3_aa: CATSDLRTADTQYF
cdr3_nt: TGTGCCACCAGTGACTTGAGGACAGCAGATACGCAGTATTTT

j_call: TRBJ2-6
clone_size: few
cdr3_length: 16
d_call: -
v_call: TRBV30
cdr3_aa: CAWSPPGVSGANVLTF
cdr3_nt: TGTGCCTGGAGTCCCCCTGGAGTGAGCGGGGCCAACGTCCTGACTTTC

j_call: TRBJ2-7
clone_size: many
cdr3_length: 14
d_call: -
v_call: TRBV18
cdr3_aa: CASSPPGMGYEQYF
cdr3_nt: TGTGCCAGCTCACCACCAGGGATGGGCTACGAGCAGTACTTC

j_call: TRBJ1-2
clone_size: few
cdr3_length: 17
d_call: TRBD1
v_call: TRBV7-8
cdr3_aa: CASSLAGTGRANYGYTF
cdr3_nt: TGTGCCAGCAGCTTAGCGGGGACAGGGAGAGCTAACTATGGCTACACCTTC

j_call: TRBJ1-4
clone_size: few
cdr3_length: 14
d_call: -
v_call: TRBV20-1
cdr3_aa: CSAAGTRGPEKLFF
cdr3_nt: TGCAGTGCAGCCGGGACACGGGGACCTGAAAAACTGTTTTTT

j_call: TRBJ1-4
clone_size: -
cdr3_length: 16
d_call: -
v_call: TRBV6-1
cdr3_aa: CASSEVFVLANEKLFF
cdr3_nt: TGTGCCAGCAGTGAAGTTTTTGTGTTGGCTAATGAAAAACTGTTTTTT